This is a list of T cell receptor beta chains from one sample in a study of T cells after yellow fever vaccination. TCRdb reanalysed the 5' RACE reads using MiXCR and keeps one entry per CDR3 protein. The data show around 310,000 distinct CDR3 sequences, 7.5% to 9% seen once. Material: PBMCs, obtained on the day of the first yellow fever vaccination. The origin of the receptors is a young man who received the YFV17D yellow fever vaccine. Both conserved end residues are trimmed from each CDR3.

j_call	v_call	cdr3_aa
TRBJ2-1	TRBV6-4	ASSGLAGAINEQF
TRBJ1-5	TRBV19	ASSIRRGAGQPQH
TRBJ2-5	TRBV4-1	ASSQDREERGFF
TRBJ2-3	TRBV7-9	ASSKTTGFTQY
TRBJ1-6	TRBV5-5	ASSSPGTRNSPLH
TRBJ1-2	TRBV7-2	ASSSDLVGALFGYT
TRBJ2-7	TRBV6-5	ASSERYEQY
TRBJ1-4	TRBV19	ASRKQRGEKLF
TRBJ2-1	TRBV5-6	ASSWGGRNNEQF
TRBJ1-1	TRBV7-9	ATRPPFRGGENTEAF
TRBJ2-5	TRBV7-2	ASSLGLARETQY
TRBJ1-5	TRBV7-2	ASSLAAVYNQPQH
TRBJ1-1	TRBV4-1	ASSKRQEYEAF
TRBJ1-1	TRBV5-4	ASSDWTAKHTEAF
TRBJ2-7	TRBV11-2	ASNPWQEGYEQY
TRBJ2-3	TRBV28	ASSLIRDGGTDTQY
TRBJ2-1	TRBV27	ASTQAWGTTGNEQF
TRBJ1-6	TRBV7-2	ASSLGTGAPFISPLH
TRBJ2-3	TRBV6-4	ASSRDGDTQY
TRBJ1-5	TRBV7-2	ASSHPGAESYNQPQH
TRBJ1-2	TRBV20-1	SASDSNYGYT
TRBJ1-1	TRBV6-1	ASRPPGTLGTEAF
TRBJ2-5	TRBV5-4	ASGVVGGSGETQY
TRBJ2-5	TRBV9	ASSVEGVWETQY
TRBJ2-5	TRBV3-1	ASSQGGMYLGETQY
TRBJ2-6	TRBV4-3	ASSQGEGPGANVLT
TRBJ1-6	TRBV6-1	ASSVRNWLNSPLH
TRBJ2-5	TRBV29-1	SVERDQETQY
TRBJ2-5	TRBV29-1	SVEVGRRETQY
TRBJ2-2	TRBV20-1	SAPGTSTGELF
TRBJ1-2	TRBV7-2	ASSQATGNGYT
TRBJ1-1	TRBV7-3	ASSLTGFPSAGTEAF
TRBJ2-7	TRBV5-1	ASSLLAGETYEQY